This TCR beta chain was profiled in a study of T cell changes during pregnancy in multiple sclerosis. Measured with immunoSEQ multiplex PCR; TCRdb has only the in-frame clones, and not every one. Of under 75,000 clones listed, about 90% are singletons. This CDR3 is built from 16 residues. Germline assignment: CDR1 KGHSH and CDR2 LQKENI. After removal of 4 bases from V and 1 base from J, the junction contained 4 bases not matched to a gene. The TCR comes from a female donor in good health, enrolled as a control in a pregnancy study. The V call is TRBV18, the J call TRBJ1-2; TRBD1 matches at 12 bases. The sample was CD4+ T cells from peripheral blood mononuclear cells, taken after pregnancy. This CDR3 is CASSLGQGADNYGYTF. The CDR3 coding sequence is TGTGCCAGCTCACTGGGACAGGGGGCTGATAACTATGGCTACACCTTC.